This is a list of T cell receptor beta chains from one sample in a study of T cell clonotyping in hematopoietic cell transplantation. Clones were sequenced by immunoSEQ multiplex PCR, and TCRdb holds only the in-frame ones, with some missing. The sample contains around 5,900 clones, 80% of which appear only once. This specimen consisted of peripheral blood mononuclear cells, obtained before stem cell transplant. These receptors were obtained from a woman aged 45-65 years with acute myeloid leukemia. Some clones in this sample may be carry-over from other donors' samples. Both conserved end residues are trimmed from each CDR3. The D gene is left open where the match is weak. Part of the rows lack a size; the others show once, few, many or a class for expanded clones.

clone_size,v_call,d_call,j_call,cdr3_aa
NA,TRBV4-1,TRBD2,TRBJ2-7,ASSPRRGGSYEQY
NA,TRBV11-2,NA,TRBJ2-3,ASSLKTDTQY
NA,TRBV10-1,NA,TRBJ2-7,ASSDWGEQY
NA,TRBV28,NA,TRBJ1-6,ASTRGGRVLH
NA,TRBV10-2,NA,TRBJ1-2,ASSDVDSSYGYT
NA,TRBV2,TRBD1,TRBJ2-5,ASSEALKTGGYETQY
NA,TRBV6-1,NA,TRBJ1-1,ASRQRQPNTEAF
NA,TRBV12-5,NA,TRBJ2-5,ASGPGLQETQY
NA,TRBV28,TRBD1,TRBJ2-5,ASTRQGQETQY
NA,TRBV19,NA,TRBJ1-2,ASTLSGESYGYT
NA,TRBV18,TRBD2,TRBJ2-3,ASSPPGGREDTQY
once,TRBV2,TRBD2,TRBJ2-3,ASSGLALDTQY
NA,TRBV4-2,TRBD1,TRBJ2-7,ASSGRQGHEY
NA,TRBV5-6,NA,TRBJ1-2,ASSLNRVYGYT
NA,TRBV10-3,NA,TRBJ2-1,AIKVQGAGDEQF
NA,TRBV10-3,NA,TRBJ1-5,AIGDSNQPQH
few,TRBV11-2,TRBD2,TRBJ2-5,ASSLVRGGLETQY
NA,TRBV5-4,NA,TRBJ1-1,ASSGRGGSTEAF
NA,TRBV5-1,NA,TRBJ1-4,ASSSDTGLRNEKLF
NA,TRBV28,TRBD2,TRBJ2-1,ASSHGTSGTSRYNEQF
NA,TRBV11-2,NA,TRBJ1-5,ASSLIGGVQPQH
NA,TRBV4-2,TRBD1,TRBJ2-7,ASSQTGGGYEQY
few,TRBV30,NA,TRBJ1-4,AWRTGNNEKLF
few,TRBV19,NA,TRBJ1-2,ASSMDMVYGYT
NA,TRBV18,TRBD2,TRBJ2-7,ASSQEREGAYEQY
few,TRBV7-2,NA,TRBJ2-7,ASSLGSGTEQY
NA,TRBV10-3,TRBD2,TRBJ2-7,AVAGTSGREVEQY
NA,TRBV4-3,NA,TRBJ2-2,ASSQEDRYSNTGELF
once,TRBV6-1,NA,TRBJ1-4,ASSDATEAYEKLF
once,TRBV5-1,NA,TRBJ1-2,ASSLEQAFPYGYT
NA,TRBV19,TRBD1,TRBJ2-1,ASAGQGRDEQF
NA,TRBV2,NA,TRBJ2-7,ASGDYEQY
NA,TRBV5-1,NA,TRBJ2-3,ASSLSETGYFTDTQY
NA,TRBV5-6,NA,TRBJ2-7,ASSSSITGNSYEQY
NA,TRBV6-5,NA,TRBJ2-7,ASSARGEQY
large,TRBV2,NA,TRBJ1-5,ASNEYREDQPQH
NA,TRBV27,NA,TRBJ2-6,ASSLYPSTSSGANVLT
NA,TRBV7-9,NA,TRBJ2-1,ASSPGTGNEQF
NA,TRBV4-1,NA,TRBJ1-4,ASSQDDLEKLF
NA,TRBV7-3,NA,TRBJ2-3,ASSLDSAVPQY
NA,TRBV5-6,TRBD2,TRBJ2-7,ASSLSTGLAGYEQY